These 15 T cell receptor beta chains share one sample of origin, sequenced in a study of post-analysis software for immune sequencing data. Study outcomes and limitations: About 5 TRBV segments occurring more often in patients than controls included TRBV5-6, TRBV5-1 and TRBV20-1.

Their cognate antigens are unknown. Sequencing libraries made from TCR beta cDNA carried unique molecular identifiers. TCRdb called the PCR reads again in MiXCR, with one record for every CDR3 protein. Of some 500,000 distinct CDR3 sequences in the sample, under 55% were seen once. Sequencing was done on a sample of blood. These receptors all come from a girl aged 10 to 17 with multiple sclerosis.

The chain employs TRBV12-3 or TRBV12-4 and TRBJ2-1, with TRBD2 identical over 8 bases. V trimming: 1 base; J trimming: 4 bases; junction bases outside the gene matches: 6. This CDR3 region has 16 residues. This CDR3 reads CASSLVRGGFYNEQFF. CDR3 DNA: TGTGCCAGCAGTTTAGTACGGGGGGGTTTTTACAATGAGCAGTTCTTC.

V is TRBV12-3 or TRBV12-4 and J is TRBJ1-5, with 10 bases identical to TRBD1. The CDR3 contains 18 residues. Trimming at V came to 4 bases and at J to 2 bases, leaving 11 bases not matched to a gene. The CDR3 region is CASSSYDRGLYGNQPQHF. The CDR3 nucleotides read TGTGCCAGCAGTTCATACGACAGGGGGCTGTATGGCAATCAGCCCCAGCATTTT.

The V and J genes are TRBV20-1 and TRBJ2-1; possible D gene TRBD2, 6 bases. Germline CDR1 is DFQATT and CDR2 is SNEGSKA (reference sequence). This CDR3 has 15 residues. V gave up 0 bases and J gave up 5 bases, with 14 bases separating them. In DNA form, the CDR3 reads TGCAGTGCTAGAGAGGCCGGGACTTCAAACAATGAGCAGTTCTTC. It translates to CSAREAGTSNNEQFF.

A few counts support this clonotype. The chain has TRBV7-3 and TRBJ2-7; TRBD1 matches 9 bases. The CDR3 totals 15 residues. Germline V gene lookup returns CDR1 SGHTA and CDR2 FQGTGA. Trimming cost V 4 bases and J 5 bases; bases outside gene matches: 9. CDR3 in DNA: TGTGCCAGCAGCTCCCCGGGACAGGGAAATAACGAGCAGTACTTC. Translating it yields CASSSPGQGNNEQYF. The entire variable domain, with the rest obtained from reference TRBV7-3 and TRBJ2-7, is as follows: GAGVSQTPSNKVTEKGKYVELRCDPISGHTALYWYRQSLGQGPEFLIYFQGTGAADDSGLPNDRFFAVRPEGSVSTLKIQRTERGDSAVYLCASSSPGQGNNEQYFGPGTRLTVT.

This sequence joins TRBV6-5 and TRBJ2-1; TRBD1 matches at 7 bases. The DNA end is a closer match to TRBJ2-7, so the J assignment may be wrong. Germline CDR1 reads MNHEY; CDR2 reads SVGAGI. The CDR3 is 15 amino acids. The CDR3 DNA sequence: TGTGCCAGCAGTGTCGACGGGACAGCCTACAATGAGCAGTACTTC. Encoded protein: CASSVDGTAYNEQYF.

Of note for this clonotype: At one end, the junction sequence differs from germline, possibly due to a read error. CDR3 in amino acids: CASSQVTKTSGSSCEQYF. The CDR3 region has the DNA TGCGCCAGCAGCCAAGTTACAAAAACTAGCGGGAGTTCCTGCGAGCAGTACTTC. The chain links TRBV4-3 to TRBJ2-7, with 11 bases fitting TRBD2. CDR1 and CDR2 from the germline V gene are LGHNA and YSLEER. The CDR3 spans 18 residues.

This sequence joins TRBV12-3 or TRBV12-4 and TRBJ1-1; 8 nucleotides align to TRBD1. V was clipped by 5 bases and J by 1 base; unmatched bases: 6. This CDR3 comprises 15 residues. The CDR3 spells CASSKAGGTNTEAFF. The CDR3 DNA follows: TGTGCCAGCAGTAAAGCAGGGGGCACGAACACTGAAGCTTTCTTT.

As concerns this clonotype: This may arise from a read error, as a much more abundant clone is one base away. The chain uses TRBV7-2 and TRBJ1-2, with D hard to call. With 5 bases removed from V and 7 bases from J, the gap between germline ends came to 17 bases. CDR1 and CDR2 from the germline V gene are SGHTA and FQGNSA. The CDR3 loop spans 14 amino acids. The CDR3: CASSILAGLSGYTF. Written as DNA, the CDR3 is TGTGCCAGCAGCATACTGGCAGGCCTTAGTGGCTACACCTTC.

The chain employs TRBV2 and TRBJ2-5; D is unresolved. This CDR3 spans 14 amino acids. Germline assignment: CDR1 SNHLY and CDR2 FYNNEI. Trimming left V 4 bases short and J 2 bases short, with 11 bases between. The CDR3 nucleotides read TGTGCCAGCAGTGGTTTGAGGCAGCAAGAGACCCAGTACTTC. Its translation: CASSGLRQQETQYF.

The J gene is TRBJ2-7, the V gene TRBV6-2 or TRBV6-3; D is perhaps TRBD1 or TRBD2 (6 bases each). Germline-derived CDR1 and CDR2 are MNHEY and SVGEGT. The V end lost 7 bases, the J end lost 0 bases, and 10 bases lay between the germline ends. The CDR3 totals 13 residues. DNA for the CDR3: TGTGCCAGCAAGGGGGGACACTCCTACGAGCAGTACTTC. As protein: CASKGGHSYEQYF.

The chain combines TRBV7-2 with TRBJ2-3; 8 bases agree with TRBD2. Germline V lookup: CDR1 SGHTA, CDR2 FQGNSA. The CDR3 contains 16 residues. V gave up 5 bases and J gave up 5 bases; unmatched junction bases: 12. Written as DNA, the CDR3 is TGTGCCAGCAGCCAGGCCGGGAGGGCCTGGGGAGATACGCAGTATTTT. Its protein product is CASSQAGRAWGDTQYF. The complete variable domain, with remaining parts taken from reference TRBV7-2 and TRBJ2-3, reads GAGVSQSPSNKVTEKGKDVELRCDPISGHTALYWYRQSLGQGLEFLIYFQGNSAPDKSGLPSDRFSAERTGGSVSTLTIQRTQQEDSAVYLCASSQAGRAWGDTQYFGPGTRLTVL.

This clonotype was picked up a small number of times. CDR3 sequence: CATSRDTGPYEQYF. In DNA form, the CDR3 reads TGTGCCACCAGCAGAGATACAGGTCCCTACGAGCAGTACTTC. This chain connects TRBV15 to TRBJ2-7; perhaps TRBD1 as D (5 bases). V was shortened by 0 bases and J by 2 bases, with 8 bases between the two germline ends. This CDR3 spans 14 amino acids. Germline-derived CDR1 and CDR2 are LNHNV and YYDKDF (reference sequence).

This rearrangement joins TRBV30 to TRBJ2-7; D remains unclear. V was pared by 4 bases and J by 5 bases, with 15 bases between. The CDR3 runs to 13 residues. The germline V gene encodes CDR1 GTSNPN and CDR2 SVGIG (reference sequence). The CDR3 DNA follows: TGTGCCTGGACTCTGGGGATCCAGGACGAGCAGTACTTC. Translation gives CAWTLGIQDEQYF.

This clonotype has just a few counts. The chain links TRBV12-3 or TRBV12-4 to TRBJ2-1; weak D call: TRBD1 (6 bases). V was pared by 5 bases and J by 8 bases, with 16 bases between. The CDR3 runs to 14 residues. The CDR3 DNA reads as TGTGCCAGCAGTCCACTGACAGGAAGGGATGAGCAGTTCTTC. Translation: CASSPLTGRDEQFF.

The chain combines TRBV20-1 with TRBJ2-5; 11 nucleotides align to TRBD2. With V trimmed by 4 bases and J by 5 bases, 15 bases remained unmatched. The CDR3 contains 17 residues. Germline CDR1 is DFQATT and CDR2 is SNEGSKA (reference sequence). CDR3 in DNA: TGCAGTGCTAATCTCGTCGGACTAGCGGGCCCCATGGAGACCCAGTACTTC. Translating it yields CSANLVGLAGPMETQYF.